The clone carrying this T cell receptor (beta chain) was detected once. Its antigen is as yet unknown. These data originate in a study of shared clonotypes between healthy human individuals. Study findings and constraints: Researchers sampled blood only, noting tissue repertoires likely differ.

Evenly divided among several immunoSEQ plates was the genomic DNA of each subset. Assay: immunoSEQ multiplex PCR; the TCRdb copy retains only in-frame clones and omits some. Of about half a million clones in the sample, 79% were seen once. Healthy HIV-negative adults with no recent acute infections or vaccinations were recruited as donors. The V and J ends lost 1 base and 4 bases, in that order; junction bases with no gene match: 13. Germline V gene sequence: CDR1 SGHAT, CDR2 FQNNGV. There are 17 residues in the CDR3. The chain employs TRBV11-2 and TRBJ2-7, with 7 bases fitting TRBD2. This TCR was recovered from a woman between 40 and 50 years old in good health. Some clones in this sample may be carry-over from other donors' samples. Sequences were obtained from PBMCs. The DNA for the CDR3 is TGTGCCAGCAGCTTAGCTCCTAGCGGCTTCGTCTGGTACGAGCAGTACTTC. The encoded protein is CASSLAPSGFVWYEQYF.